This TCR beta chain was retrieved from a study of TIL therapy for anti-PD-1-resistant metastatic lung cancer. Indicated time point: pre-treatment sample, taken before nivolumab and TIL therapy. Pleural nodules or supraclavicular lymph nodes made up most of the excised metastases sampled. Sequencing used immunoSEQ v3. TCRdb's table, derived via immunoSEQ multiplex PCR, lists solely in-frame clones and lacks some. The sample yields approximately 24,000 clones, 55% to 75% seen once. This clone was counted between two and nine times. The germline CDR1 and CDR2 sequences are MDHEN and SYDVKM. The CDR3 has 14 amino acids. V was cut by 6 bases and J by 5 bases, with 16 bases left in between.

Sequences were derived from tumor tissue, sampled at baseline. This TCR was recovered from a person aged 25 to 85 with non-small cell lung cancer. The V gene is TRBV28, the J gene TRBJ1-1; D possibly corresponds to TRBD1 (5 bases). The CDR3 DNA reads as TGTGCCAGCAGCTACTCGGGGCATTCGACTGAAGCTTTCTTT. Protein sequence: CASSYSGHSTEAFF.